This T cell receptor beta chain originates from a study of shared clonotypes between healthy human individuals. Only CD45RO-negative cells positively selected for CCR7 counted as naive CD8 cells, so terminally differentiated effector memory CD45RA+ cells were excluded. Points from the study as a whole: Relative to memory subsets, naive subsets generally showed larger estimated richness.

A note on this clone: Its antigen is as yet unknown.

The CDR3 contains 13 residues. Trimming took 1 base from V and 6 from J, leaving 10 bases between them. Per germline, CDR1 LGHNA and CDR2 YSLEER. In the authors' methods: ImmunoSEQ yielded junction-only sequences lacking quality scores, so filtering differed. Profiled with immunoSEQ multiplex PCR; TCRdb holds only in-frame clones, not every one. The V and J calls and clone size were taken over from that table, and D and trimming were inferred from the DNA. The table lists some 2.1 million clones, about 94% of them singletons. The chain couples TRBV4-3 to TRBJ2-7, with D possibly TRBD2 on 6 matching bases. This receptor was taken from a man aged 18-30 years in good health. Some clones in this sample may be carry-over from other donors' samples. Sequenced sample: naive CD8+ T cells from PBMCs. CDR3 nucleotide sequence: TGCGCCAGCAGCCAAGCGGAGGGTTCCGAGCAGTACTTC. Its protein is CASSQAEGSEQYF.